This T cell receptor (beta chain) was captured in a study of PD-L1 blockade in urothelial cancer. Across the whole study: Analyses were performed on blood at 3 weeks after treatment start (the second dose) and at 6 weeks.

The method was immunoSEQ multiplex PCR; TCRdb's version includes in-frame clones alone and lacks a portion of them. The repertoire holds roughly 32,000 clones, around 84% seen once, with about 31% in the top ten. The CDR3 has 15 amino acids. The junction had 6 bases not matched to a gene; V was cut back by 6 bases and J by 1 base. In germline, CDR1 is MNHEY, CDR2 SMNVEV (reference sequence). This sequence joins TRBV27 and TRBJ1-2; 9 bases match TRBD1. The sequencing here drew on PBMCs, taken around atezolizumab (anti-PD-L1) treatment. The source is a man between 60 and 75 years old with urothelial cancer. The CDR3 reads CASRTRDRVNYGYTF. CDR3 nucleotides: TGTGCCAGCAGGACCCGGGACAGGGTTAACTATGGCTACACCTTC.